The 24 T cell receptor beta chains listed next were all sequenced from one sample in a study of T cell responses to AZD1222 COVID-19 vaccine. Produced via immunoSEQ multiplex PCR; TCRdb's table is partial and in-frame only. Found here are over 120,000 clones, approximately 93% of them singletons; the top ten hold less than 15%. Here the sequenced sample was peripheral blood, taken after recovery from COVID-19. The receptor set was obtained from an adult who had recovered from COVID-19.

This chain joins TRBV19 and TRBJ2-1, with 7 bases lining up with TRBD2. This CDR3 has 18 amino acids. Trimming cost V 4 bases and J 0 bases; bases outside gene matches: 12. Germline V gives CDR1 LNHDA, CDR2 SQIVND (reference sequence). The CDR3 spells CASSRSSSGLSSYNEQFF. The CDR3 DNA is TGTGCCAGTAGTAGATCGTCTAGCGGCCTTAGCTCCTACAATGAGCAGTTCTTC.

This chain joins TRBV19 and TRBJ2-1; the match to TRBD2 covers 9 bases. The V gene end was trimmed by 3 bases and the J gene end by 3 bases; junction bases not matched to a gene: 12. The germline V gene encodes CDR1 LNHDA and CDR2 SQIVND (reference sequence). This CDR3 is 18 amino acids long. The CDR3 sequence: CASSIEPPLAGYYNEQFF. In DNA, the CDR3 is TGTGCCAGTAGTATCGAGCCCCCGCTAGCGGGATACTACAATGAGCAGTTCTTC.

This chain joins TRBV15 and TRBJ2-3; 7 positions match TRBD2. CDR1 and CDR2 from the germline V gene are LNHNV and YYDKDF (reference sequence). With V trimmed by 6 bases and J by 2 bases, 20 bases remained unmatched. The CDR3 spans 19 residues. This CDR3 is CATSPAASSDGRFTDTQYF. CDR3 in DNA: TGTGCCACCAGTCCGGCCGCCTCCTCGGACGGGAGGTTCACAGATACGCAGTATTTT.

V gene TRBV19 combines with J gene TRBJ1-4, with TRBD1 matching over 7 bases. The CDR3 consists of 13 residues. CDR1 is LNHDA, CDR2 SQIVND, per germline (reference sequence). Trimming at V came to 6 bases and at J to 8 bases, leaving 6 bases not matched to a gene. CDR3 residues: CASSQGDVEKLFF. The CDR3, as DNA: TGTGCCAGTAGCCAGGGGGATGTAGAAAAACTGTTTTTT.

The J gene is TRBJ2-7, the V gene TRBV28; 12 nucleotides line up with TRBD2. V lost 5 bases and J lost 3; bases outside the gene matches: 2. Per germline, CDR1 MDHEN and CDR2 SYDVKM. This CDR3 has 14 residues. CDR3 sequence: CASSTSGRLYEQYF. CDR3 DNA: TGTGCCAGCAGTACTAGCGGGAGGCTCTACGAGCAGTACTTC.

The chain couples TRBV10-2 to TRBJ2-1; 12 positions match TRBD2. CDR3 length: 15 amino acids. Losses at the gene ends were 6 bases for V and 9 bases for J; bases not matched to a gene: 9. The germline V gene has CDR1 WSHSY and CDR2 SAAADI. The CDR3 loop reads CASSPGLAGKSEQFF. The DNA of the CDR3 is TGCGCCAGCAGCCCCGGACTAGCGGGAAAGAGTGAGCAGTTCTTC.

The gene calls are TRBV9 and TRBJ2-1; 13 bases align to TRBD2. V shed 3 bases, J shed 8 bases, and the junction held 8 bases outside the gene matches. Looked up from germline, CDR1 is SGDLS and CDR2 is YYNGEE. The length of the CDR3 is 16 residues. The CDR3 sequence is CASSAGTSGTMDEQFF. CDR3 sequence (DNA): TGTGCCAGCAGCGCGGGGACTAGCGGGACTATGGATGAGCAGTTCTTC.

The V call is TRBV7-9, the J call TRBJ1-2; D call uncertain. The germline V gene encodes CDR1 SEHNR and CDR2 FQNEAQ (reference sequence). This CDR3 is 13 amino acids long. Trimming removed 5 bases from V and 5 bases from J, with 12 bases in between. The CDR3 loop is CASSTPGPYGYTF. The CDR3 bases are TGTGCCAGCAGCACACCTGGCCCGTATGGCTACACCTTC.

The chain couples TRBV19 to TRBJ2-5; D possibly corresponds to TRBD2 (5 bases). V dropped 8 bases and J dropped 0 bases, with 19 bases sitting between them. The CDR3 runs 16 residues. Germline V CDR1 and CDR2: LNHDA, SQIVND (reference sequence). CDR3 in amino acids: CASSSAGGWYQETQYF. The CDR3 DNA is TGTGCCAGTTCAAGCGCGGGCGGTTGGTACCAAGAGACCCAGTACTTC.

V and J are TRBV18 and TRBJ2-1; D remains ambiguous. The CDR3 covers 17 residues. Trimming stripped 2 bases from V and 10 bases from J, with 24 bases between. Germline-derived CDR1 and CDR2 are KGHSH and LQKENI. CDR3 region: CASSPGRIDALTREQFF. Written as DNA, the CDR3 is TGTGCCAGCTCACCAGGACGGATCGATGCTCTTACAAGAGAGCAGTTCTTC.

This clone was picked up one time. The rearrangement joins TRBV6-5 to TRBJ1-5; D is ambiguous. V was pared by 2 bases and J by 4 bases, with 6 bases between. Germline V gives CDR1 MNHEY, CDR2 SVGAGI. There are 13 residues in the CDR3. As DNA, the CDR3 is TGTGCCAGCAGTTACAGGACTAATCAGCCCCAGCATTTT. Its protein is CASSYRTNQPQHF.

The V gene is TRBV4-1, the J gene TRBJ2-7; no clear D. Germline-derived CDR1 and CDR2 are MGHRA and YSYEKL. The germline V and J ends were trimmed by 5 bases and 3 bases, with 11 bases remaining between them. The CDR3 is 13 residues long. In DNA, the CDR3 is TGCGCCAGCAGCATGGCGTCCGGCTACGAGCAGTACTTC. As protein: CASSMASGYEQYF.

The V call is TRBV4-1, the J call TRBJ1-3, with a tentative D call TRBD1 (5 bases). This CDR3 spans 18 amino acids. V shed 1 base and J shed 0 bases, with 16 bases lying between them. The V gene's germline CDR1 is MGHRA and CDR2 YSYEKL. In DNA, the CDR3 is TGCGCCAGCAGCCAAGGAGGGACCCAGGTCTTCTCTGGAAACACCATATATTTT. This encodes CASSQGGTQVFSGNTIYF.

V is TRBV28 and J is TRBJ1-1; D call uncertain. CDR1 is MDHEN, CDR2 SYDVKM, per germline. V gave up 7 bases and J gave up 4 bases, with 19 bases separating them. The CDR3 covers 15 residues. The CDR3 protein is CASTLSSRASTEAFF. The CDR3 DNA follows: TGTGCCAGCACCCTCTCGTCCCGGGCAAGCACTGAAGCTTTCTTT.

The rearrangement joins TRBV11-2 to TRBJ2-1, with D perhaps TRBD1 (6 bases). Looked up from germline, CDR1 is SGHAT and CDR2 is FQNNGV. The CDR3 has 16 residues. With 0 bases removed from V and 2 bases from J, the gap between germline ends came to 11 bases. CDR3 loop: CASSLEDRDTYNEQFF. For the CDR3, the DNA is TGTGCCAGCAGCTTAGAGGATCGGGACACCTACAATGAGCAGTTCTTC.

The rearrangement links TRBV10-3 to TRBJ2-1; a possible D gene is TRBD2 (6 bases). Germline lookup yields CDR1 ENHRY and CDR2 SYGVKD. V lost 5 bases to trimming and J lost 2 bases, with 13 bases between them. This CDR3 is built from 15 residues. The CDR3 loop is CAISPQASAYNEQFF. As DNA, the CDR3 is TGTGCCATCAGTCCCCAGGCTAGCGCCTACAATGAGCAGTTCTTC.

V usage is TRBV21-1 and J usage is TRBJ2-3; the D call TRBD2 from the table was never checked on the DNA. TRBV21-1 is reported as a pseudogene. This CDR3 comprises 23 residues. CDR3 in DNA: TGTGCCAGCAGCAAAAGTCCGGGGATCGGGGAAACTAGCGGGAGAGCTTGGACAGATACGCAGTATTTT. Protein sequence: CASSKSPGIGETSGRAWTDTQYF.

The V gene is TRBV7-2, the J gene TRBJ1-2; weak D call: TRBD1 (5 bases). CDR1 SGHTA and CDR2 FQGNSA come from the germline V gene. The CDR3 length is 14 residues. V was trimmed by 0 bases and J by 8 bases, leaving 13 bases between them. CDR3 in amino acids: CASSLAQAPGGYTF. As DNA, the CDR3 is TGTGCCAGCAGCTTAGCACAGGCCCCCGGGGGCTACACCTTC.

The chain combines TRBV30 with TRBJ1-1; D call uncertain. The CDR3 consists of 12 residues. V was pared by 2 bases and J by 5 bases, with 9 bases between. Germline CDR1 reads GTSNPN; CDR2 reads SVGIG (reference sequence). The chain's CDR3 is CAWSPSFTEAFF. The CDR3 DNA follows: TGTGCCTGGAGTCCAAGCTTTACTGAAGCTTTCTTT.

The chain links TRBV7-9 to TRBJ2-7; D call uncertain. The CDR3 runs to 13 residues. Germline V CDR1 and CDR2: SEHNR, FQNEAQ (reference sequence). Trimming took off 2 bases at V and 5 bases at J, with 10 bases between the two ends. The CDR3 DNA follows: TGTGCCAGCAGCTTATTCACTATCGACGAGCAGTACTTC. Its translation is CASSLFTIDEQYF.

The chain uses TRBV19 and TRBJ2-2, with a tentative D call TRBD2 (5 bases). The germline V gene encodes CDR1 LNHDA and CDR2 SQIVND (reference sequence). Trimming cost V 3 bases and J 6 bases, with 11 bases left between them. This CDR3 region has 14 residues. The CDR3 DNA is TGTGCCAGTAGTATCCCCGGGGTAGCCGGGGAGCTGTTTTTT. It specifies CASSIPGVAGELFF.

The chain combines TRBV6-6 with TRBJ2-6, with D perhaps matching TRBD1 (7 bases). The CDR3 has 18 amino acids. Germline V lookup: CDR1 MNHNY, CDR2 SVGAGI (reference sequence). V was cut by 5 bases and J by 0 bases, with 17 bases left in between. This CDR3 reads CASSRGTVALSGANVLTF. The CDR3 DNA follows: TGTGCCAGCAGTCGCGGGACAGTAGCTCTCTCTGGGGCCAACGTCCTGACTTTC.

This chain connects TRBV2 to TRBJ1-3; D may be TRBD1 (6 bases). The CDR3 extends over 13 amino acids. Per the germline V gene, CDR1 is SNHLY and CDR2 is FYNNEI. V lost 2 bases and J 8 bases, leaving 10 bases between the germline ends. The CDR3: CASSETRGDTIYF. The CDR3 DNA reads TGTGCCAGCAGTGAAACCAGGGGTGACACCATATATTTT.

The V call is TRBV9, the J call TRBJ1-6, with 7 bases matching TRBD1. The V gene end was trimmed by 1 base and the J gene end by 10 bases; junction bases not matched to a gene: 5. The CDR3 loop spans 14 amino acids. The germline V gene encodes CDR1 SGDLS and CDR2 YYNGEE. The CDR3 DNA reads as TGTGCCAGCAGCGTAACAGGGGACGTCTCACCCCTCCACTTT. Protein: CASSVTGDVSPLHF.